This T cell receptor (beta chain) was captured by sequencing in a study of cytomegalovirus exposure and HLA in healthy donors. Looking at the study overall: According to later analysis, the same platform produced the 90 to 150 validation and several hundred first-cohort repertoires. Whole-study results and caveats: CMV antigen specificity was confirmed in vitro for a few CMV-associated chains. The authors listed 164 TCR beta chains as cytomegalovirus-associated. While the bulk of TCR sequences proved rare, some public TCRs turned up in many donors.

Assay used: immunoSEQ multiplex PCR; TCRdb lists only in-frame clones, some missing. The repertoire holds 60,000 to 70,000 clones, with 85% to 90% as singletons. The CDR3 length is 16 residues. V lost 2 bases and J lost 5, with 16 bases in between. Germline V gene lookup returns CDR1 SGHAT and CDR2 FQNNGV. About this clone: No antigen is known for it.

This TCR was recovered from a woman aged 18-35 years in good health and CMV-seronegative. Specimen: PBMCs. The rearrangement uses TRBV11-2 and TRBJ2-1; D might be TRBD2 (6 bases). In DNA form, the CDR3 reads TGTGCCAGCAGCTTACGGGAGTGGGGCAGGGACAATGAGCAGTTCTTC. Translating gives CASSLREWGRDNEQFF.